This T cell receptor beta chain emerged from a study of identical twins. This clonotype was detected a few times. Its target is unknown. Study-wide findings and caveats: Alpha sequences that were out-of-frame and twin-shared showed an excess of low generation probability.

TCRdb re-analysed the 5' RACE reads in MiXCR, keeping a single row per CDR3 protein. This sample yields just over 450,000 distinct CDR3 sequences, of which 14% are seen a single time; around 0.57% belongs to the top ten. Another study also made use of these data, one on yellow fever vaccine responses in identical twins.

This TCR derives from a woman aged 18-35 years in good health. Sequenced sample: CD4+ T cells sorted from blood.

DNA for the CDR3: TGTGCCAGCAGTTTGAATACAGGCGGATTTTTCACAGATACGCAGTATTTT. Translation gives CASSLNTGGFFTDTQYF. This chain uses TRBV2 with TRBJ2-3, with D possibly being TRBD1 (5 bases). The CDR3 is made up of 17 amino acids. V shed 5 bases and J shed 2 bases, with 20 bases lying between them. From germline, CDR1 is SNHLY and CDR2 FYNNEI.